These T cell receptor beta chains were read from a single sample in a study of CD8 T cells in ankylosing spondylitis. Each CDR3 protein gets one entry after TCRdb re-called the 5' RACE reads with MiXCR. The table lists a few hundred thousand distinct CDR3 sequences, around 24% of them singletons. Sequencing input: blood, either unsorted or a sorted T cell fraction (not recorded which). All receptors derive from a male donor with ankylosing spondylitis. Each CDR3 is given with its conserved first and last residue. Each record gives: D gene, V gene, J gene, clone size, CDR3 protein, CDR3 DNA. D genes are given only for firm matches. A clone size is listed for some rows: how often the clone was seen (once, few, many), or a class if it is expanded.

NA	TRBV9	TRBJ2-1	few	CASSVAGGLYNEQFF	TGTGCCAGCAGCGTAGCCGGGGGCCTCTACAATGAGCAGTTCTTC
NA	TRBV5-5	TRBJ2-2	NA	CASSLWGTTGELFF	TGTGCCAGCAGCCTTTGGGGAACAACCGGGGAGCTGTTTTTT
TRBD2	TRBV19	TRBJ2-1	few	CASSTLAGGAREQFF	TGTGCCAGTAGTACTCTAGCGGGTGGAGCACGGGAGCAGTTCTTC
NA	TRBV24-1	TRBJ2-3	NA	CATSDPRYTQYF	TGTGCCACCAGTGATCCCCGCTATACGCAGTATTTT
TRBD2	TRBV11-3	TRBJ2-1	few	CASSSTSGRAFEQFF	TGTGCCAGCAGCAGTACTAGCGGGAGGGCCTTTGAGCAGTTCTTC
NA	TRBV15	TRBJ2-6	NA	CATSSPSTAANVLTF	TGTGCCACCAGCAGCCCCTCGACGGCGGCCAACGTCCTGACTTTC
NA	TRBV11-2	TRBJ2-3	NA	CASSGGAGRGTDTQYF	TGTGCCAGCAGCGGGGGCGCGGGAAGGGGCACAGATACGCAGTATTTT
NA	TRBV20-1	TRBJ2-5	few	CSARDNRGETQYF	TGCAGTGCTAGAGATAACCGAGGAGAGACCCAGTACTTC
NA	TRBV6-2/TRBV6-3	TRBJ1-1	few	CASNHGTEAFF	TGTGCCAGCAATCACGGCACTGAAGCTTTCTTT
TRBD2	TRBV4-1	TRBJ2-5	NA	CASSQDLTSGRARETQYF	TGCGCCAGCAGCCAAGATCTTACTAGCGGGAGGGCCAGAGAGACCCAGTACTTC
TRBD2	TRBV11-3	TRBJ2-2	few	CASSKLAGTGELFF	TGTGCCAGCAGCAAATTAGCGGGAACCGGGGAGCTGTTTTTT
NA	TRBV20-1	TRBJ2-3	NA	CSAREISGSTDTQYF	TGCAGTGCTAGAGAGATTAGCGGCAGCACAGATACGCAGTATTTT
NA	TRBV2	TRBJ1-1	few	CASSEWYPEAFF	TGTGCCAGCAGTGAGTGGTACCCTGAAGCTTTCTTT
TRBD1	TRBV5-1	TRBJ2-7	few	CASSLGVPGQGFHEQYF	TGCGCCAGCAGCTTGGGGGTCCCGGGACAGGGTTTCCACGAGCAGTACTTC
TRBD1	TRBV12-3/TRBV12-4	TRBJ2-5	few	CASRLTGEETQYF	TGTGCCAGCAGACTCACAGGGGAAGAGACCCAGTACTTC
NA	TRBV3-1	TRBJ1-2	NA	CASSQAPGEYGYTF	TGTGCCAGCAGCCAGGCCCCAGGGGAGTACGGCTACACCTTC
TRBD1	TRBV7-2	TRBJ2-3	NA	CASSLFGQGSDTQYF	TGTGCCAGCAGCTTGTTTGGACAGGGGTCAGATACGCAGTATTTT
NA	TRBV6-4	TRBJ1-2	few	CASSESGGVYGYTF	TGTGCCAGCAGTGAAAGTGGCGGAGTCTATGGCTACACCTTC
NA	TRBV11-1	TRBJ2-5	NA	CASSSAGTLAETQYF	TGTGCCAGCAGCTCCGCCGGGACTTTAGCAGAGACCCAGTACTTC
TRBD2	TRBV12-3/TRBV12-4	TRBJ2-5	NA	CASSFGTSGRVLQETQYF	TGTGCCAGCAGTTTTGGGACTAGCGGGAGGGTTCTACAAGAGACCCAGTACTTC
TRBD2	TRBV4-2	TRBJ2-5	few	CASSQRGLAEAEETQYF	TGTGCCAGCAGCCAACGAGGACTAGCGGAGGCAGAAGAGACCCAGTACTTC
TRBD2	TRBV4-3	TRBJ2-1	NA	CASSHTSGRWDEQFF	TGCGCCAGCAGCCACACTAGCGGGAGATGGGATGAGCAGTTCTTC
TRBD1	TRBV18	TRBJ1-2	NA	CASSPARTGGYGYTF	TGTGCCAGCTCACCCGCTCGAACAGGGGGCTATGGCTACACCTTC
NA	TRBV7-2	TRBJ2-3	NA	CASRSGPSPGDTQYF	TGTGCCAGCAGATCGGGACCTTCCCCCGGGGATACGCAGTATTTT
TRBD2	TRBV5-1	TRBJ2-5	NA	CASSLTLAGGKTQYF	TGCGCCAGCAGCTTAACACTAGCGGGAGGCAAGACCCAGTACTTC
NA	TRBV7-9	TRBJ2-5	few	CASSLIGERWETQYF	TGTGCCAGCAGCTTAATCGGGGAGCGATGGGAGACCCAGTACTTC
TRBD2	TRBV7-3	TRBJ2-1	few	CASSLRPGLADNEQFF	TGTGCCAGCAGCTTACGGCCGGGACTAGCGGACAATGAGCAGTTCTTC
NA	TRBV19	TRBJ1-3	few	CASSRLRIAGDTIYF	TGTGCCAGTAGTCGGTTACGGATTGCCGGGGACACCATATATTTT
TRBD2	TRBV20-1	TRBJ2-3	NA	CSASGGEVVTQYF	TGCAGTGCTAGCGGGGGGGAGGTAGTCACGCAGTATTTT
NA	TRBV2	TRBJ2-3	NA	CASSGRVSDTQYF	TGTGCCAGCAGTGGGCGCGTCTCAGATACGCAGTATTTT
NA	TRBV12-3/TRBV12-4	TRBJ2-2	few	CASSFFDLNTGELFF	TGTGCCAGCAGTTTCTTCGACCTAAACACCGGGGAGCTGTTTTTT
NA	TRBV29-1	TRBJ2-5	NA	CSVEDARREETQYF	TGCAGCGTTGAAGATGCGAGGAGGGAAGAGACCCAGTACTTC
TRBD2	TRBV20-1	TRBJ2-7	NA	CSASAGGPIYEQYF	TGCAGTGCTAGCGCGGGAGGGCCGATATACGAGCAGTACTTC
NA	TRBV7-2	TRBJ2-1	NA	CASSPRERTDEQFF	TGTGCCAGCAGCCCCCGTGAAAGGACCGATGAGCAGTTCTTC
TRBD2	TRBV11-2	TRBJ2-7	few	CASSTGLATSYEQYF	TGTGCCAGCAGCACGGGACTAGCGACGTCCTACGAGCAGTACTTC
NA	TRBV9	TRBJ1-2	NA	CASSGPGTRADPGGYTF	TGTGCCAGCAGCGGACCCGGGACTAGGGCTGATCCGGGTGGCTACACCTTC
NA	TRBV12-3/TRBV12-4	TRBJ2-2	few	CASSYRDSFTGELFF	TGTGCCAGCAGTTACCGGGACTCTTTCACCGGGGAGCTGTTTTTT
TRBD2	TRBV7-2	TRBJ2-1	few	CASRETSGRQDEQFF	TGTGCCAGCAGAGAAACTAGCGGGAGACAAGATGAGCAGTTCTTC
NA	TRBV6-2/TRBV6-3	TRBJ2-1	NA	CASRADWSSYNEQFF	TGTGCCAGCAGGGCCGACTGGAGCTCCTACAATGAGCAGTTCTTC
NA	TRBV28	TRBJ2-1	NA	CASSLPGLRGHYNEQFF	TGTGCCAGCAGTTTACCGGGACTTAGGGGGCATTACAATGAGCAGTTCTTC
NA	TRBV12-3/TRBV12-4	TRBJ2-4	NA	CASSLRRGKNIQYF	TGTGCCAGCAGTTTAAGAAGGGGCAAAAACATTCAGTACTTC
TRBD2	TRBV6-5	TRBJ2-5	few	CASSYLTGGETQYF	TGTGCCAGCAGTTATCTAACCGGGGGGGAGACCCAGTACTTC
NA	TRBV7-9	TRBJ2-1	NA	CASYRQTRLSEQFF	TGTGCCAGCTACCGGCAGACTAGATTGAGTGAGCAGTTCTTC
TRBD1	TRBV20-1	TRBJ1-2	NA	CSARGQGRGYGYTF	TGCAGTGCTAGGGGACAGGGACGGGGGTATGGCTACACCTTC
NA	TRBV5-1	TRBJ2-3	NA	CASSSWGGRIDTQYF	TGCGCCAGCAGCTCTTGGGGGGGGCGCATAGATACGCAGTATTTT
TRBD2	TRBV12-3/TRBV12-4	TRBJ2-1	NA	CASSPGTSGRVYNEQFF	TGTGCCAGCAGCCCCGGGACTAGCGGGAGGGTCTACAATGAGCAGTTCTTC
NA	TRBV7-3	TRBJ2-7	NA	CASSLTDMGRQYF	TGTGCCAGCAGCTTAACTGATATGGGTAGGCAGTACTTC
NA	TRBV19	TRBJ1-5	few	CASSVTGSNQPQHF	TGTGCCAGTAGTGTGACCGGGAGCAATCAGCCCCAGCATTTT
TRBD2	TRBV24-1	TRBJ2-7	NA	CATSDAGTSGTMGYEQYF	TGTGCCACCAGTGATGCCGGGACTAGCGGAACTATGGGCTACGAGCAGTACTTC
TRBD2	TRBV7-2	TRBJ2-7	few	CASSLVSGGRTVQYF	TGTGCCAGCAGCTTAGTTAGCGGCGGGAGGACGGTGCAGTACTTC
NA	TRBV12-3/TRBV12-4	TRBJ1-3	NA	CASRPTGQLSGNTIYF	TGTGCCAGCCGACCCACAGGGCAACTCTCCGGAAACACCATATATTTT